Shown below are 15 T cell receptor beta chains from a single sample sequenced in a study of cytomegalovirus exposure and HLA in healthy donors (dated by TCRdb to 2015 to 2018). Libraries were prepared through the immunoSEQ multiplex PCR assay. The multiplex PCR relied on a mix of 60 forward primers for TCR Vbeta segments and 13 reverse primers for TCR Jbeta segments. TCRdb limited this immuneACCESS table to in-frame rearrangements with V and J called. A share of clones is missing; checked studies link under half to unresolved V genes, and the rest is unexplained. The sample includes about 150,000 clones, with more than 75% observed a single time. The ten largest clones add up to around 5.2% of the sample. Sequenced: PBMCs. These receptor sequences come from a woman aged 30 to 39 in good health and CMV-seronegative.

As concerns this clone: In the same sample, other DNA sequences code for this CDR3. This chain uses TRBV18 with TRBJ1-1, with TRBD1 matching 7 bases. The CDR3 length is 15 residues. J was trimmed by 2 bases and V by 2 bases; bases with no gene match: 5. Germline values: CDR1 KGHSH, CDR2 LQKENI. CDR3: CASSPRTGVNTEAFF. DNA for the CDR3: TGTGCCAGCTCACCAAGGACAGGTGTAAACACTGAAGCTTTCTTT.

The V gene is TRBV28, the J gene TRBJ1-2, with D possibly TRBD1 on 6 matching bases. Trimming took 3 bases from V and 8 from J, leaving 13 bases between them. Germline-derived CDR1 and CDR2 are MDHEN and SYDVKM. The CDR3 is 13 amino acids. For the CDR3, the DNA is TGTGCCAGCAGTTTTGCGTCAGGGGTAGGCTACACCTTC. The encoded protein is CASSFASGVGYTF.

The chain is built from TRBV29-1 and TRBJ1-1; 8 bases fit TRBD1. The germline V gene has CDR1 SQVTM and CDR2 ANQGSEA. The CDR3 runs 16 residues. The V segment lost 3 bases and the J segment 4 bases; nucleotides outside the gene matches: 13. The CDR3 is CSVDFSGGVGSTEAFF. The CDR3 DNA is TGCAGCGTTGATTTTTCAGGGGGCGTAGGGAGCACTGAAGCTTTCTTT.

The DNA of the CDR3 is TGTGCCAGCAGCTACCGACCCGGGAGACTCACAGCCGGGGAGCTGTTTTTT. Its translation: CASSYRPGRLTAGELFF. The rearrangement uses TRBV7-3 and TRBJ2-2, with a weak D call TRBD2 (6 bases). V lost 4 bases to trimming and J lost 6 bases, with 21 bases between them. This CDR3 comprises 17 residues. Germline values: CDR1 SGHTA, CDR2 FQGTGA.

The CDR3, as DNA: TGTGCCAGCAGCGCGGGGGGCGACTGGAACATTCAGTACTTC. Its translation is CASSAGGDWNIQYF. The chain combines TRBV5-6 with TRBJ2-4; 8 bases agree with TRBD2. The CDR3 length is 14 residues. Germline CDR1 is SGHDT and CDR2 is YYEEEE. Trimming cost V 4 bases and J 7 bases; bases outside gene matches: 7.

The V call is TRBV6-6, the J call TRBJ2-7, with a weak D call TRBD1 (5 bases). The germline V and J ends were trimmed by 2 bases and 8 bases, with 13 bases remaining between them. Germline V lookup: CDR1 MNHNY, CDR2 SVGAGI (reference sequence). This CDR3 contains 13 residues. In nucleotides, the CDR3 is TGTGCCAGCAGTTACGGGGCAGTTAGCCAGCAGTACTTC. Protein: CASSYGAVSQQYF.

This clone was seen a few times. V and J are TRBV29-1 and TRBJ1-2; 8 bases are a match to TRBD1. CDR1 and CDR2 (germline): SQVTM, ANQGSEA. CDR3 size: 13 residues. J was trimmed by 7 bases and V by 4 bases; bases with no gene match: 8. CDR3 coding DNA: TGCAGCGTTGCGGCAGGGGGCCTTCGTGGCTACACCTTC. This encodes CSVAAGGLRGYTF.

The chain is built from TRBV27 and TRBJ1-2; tentatively, D is TRBD1 (5 bases). Trimming took 5 bases from V and 7 from J, leaving 20 bases between them. The CDR3 consists of 15 residues. Germline assignment: CDR1 MNHEY and CDR2 SMNVEV (reference sequence). The CDR3 DNA sequence: TGTGCCAGCAGTCCACAGGTTCACATTCTTGGTGGCTACACCTTC. The encoded protein is CASSPQVHILGGYTF.

This chain links TRBV5-1 with TRBJ2-7; TRBD1 matches at 7 bases. This CDR3 is built from 15 residues. Germline V gene sequence: CDR1 SGHRS, CDR2 YFSETQ. The V gene end was trimmed by 6 bases and the J gene end by 5 bases; junction bases not matched to a gene: 14. In DNA form, the CDR3 reads TGCGCCAGCAACACCCAGACAGGGCTAGTCCACGAGCAGTACTTC. Its protein is CASNTQTGLVHEQYF.

The V gene is TRBV7-9, the J gene TRBJ2-7; a possible D gene is TRBD2 (6 bases). Germline V gene sequence: CDR1 SEHNR, CDR2 FQNEAQ (reference sequence). The CDR3 spans 16 residues. Trimming cost V 4 bases and J 0 bases, with 16 bases left between them. The CDR3 region is CASSSPPGGVSYEQYF. The CDR3 DNA follows: TGTGCCAGCAGCTCCCCTCCGGGCGGGGTCTCCTACGAGCAGTACTTC.

The chain joins TRBV4-2 to TRBJ1-1, with 9 nucleotides matching TRBD1. Trimming at V came to 2 bases and at J to 6 bases, leaving 4 bases not matched to a gene. This CDR3 has 14 amino acids. Germline CDR1 LGHNA, CDR2 YNFKEQ. In DNA form, the CDR3 reads TGTGCCAGCAGCCAACCCGGACAGGGGCCTGAAGCTTTCTTT. The encoded protein is CASSQPGQGPEAFF.

V gene TRBV6-5 combines with J gene TRBJ2-2; possible D gene TRBD2, 5 bases. CDR1 and CDR2 (germline): MNHEY, SVGAGI. Trimming pared 2 bases from V and 6 bases from J, leaving 10 bases between. This CDR3 has 14 residues. The CDR3 DNA is TGTGCCAGCAGTTACACCGGGCGGGCCGGGGAGCTGTTTTTT. The encoded protein is CASSYTGRAGELFF.

The chain has TRBV4-3 and TRBJ2-7, with D maybe TRBD1 (6 bases). In germline, CDR1 is LGHNA, CDR2 YSLEER. The V end lost 2 bases, the J end lost 7 bases, and 21 bases lay between the germline ends. There are 16 residues in the CDR3. CDR3 sequence reads: CASSQLPGQSWREQYF. The CDR3 DNA reads as TGCGCCAGCAGCCAATTACCCGGACAGAGTTGGCGGGAGCAGTACTTC.

The rearrangement uses TRBV7-2 and TRBJ1-4; D not resolved. CDR3 length equals 15 residues. Germline-derived CDR1 and CDR2 are SGHTA and FQGNSA. V was shortened by 5 bases and J by 3 bases, with 13 bases between the two germline ends. In nucleotides, the CDR3 is TGTGCCAGCAGCCTAACGGGATCAGCTAATGAAAAACTGTTTTTT. Protein sequence: CASSLTGSANEKLFF.

CDR3 sequence: CASSFGHLETQYF. CDR3 DNA: TGTGCCAGCAGCTTCGGACATTTGGAGACCCAGTACTTC. The chain links TRBV7-2 to TRBJ2-5; D is possibly TRBD1 (5 bases). The germline V and J ends were trimmed by 3 bases and 5 bases, with 10 bases remaining between them. This CDR3 comprises 13 residues. CDR1 and CDR2 from the germline V gene are SGHTA and FQGNSA. The entire variable domain, with the rest obtained from reference TRBV7-2 and TRBJ2-5, is as follows: GAGVSQSPSNKVTEKGKDVELRCDPISGHTALYWYRQSLGQGLEFLIYFQGNSAPDKSGLPSDRFSAERTGGSVSTLTIQRTQQEDSAVYLCASSFGHLETQYFGPGTRLLVL.